This paragraph covers one T cell receptor beta chain sequence. Its specificity is unknown. The V gene's germline CDR1 is MGHRA and CDR2 YSYEKL. The junction had 9 bases not matched to a gene; V was cut back by 0 bases and J by 7 bases. The CDR3 is made up of 16 amino acids. The sample is drawn from a study of cytomegalovirus exposure and HLA in healthy donors. Findings and limits, study-wide: Productive status was seen about 87% or about 30% of the time for most TCR beta V segments in an earlier analysis. Sequencing artifact likely explains a cluster of highly shared sequence variants.

The PCR contained 60 Vbeta and 13 Jbeta primers. Using immunoSEQ multiplex PCR, the repertoire was profiled, and TCRdb retains in-frame clones only, with some absent. This sample has roughly 170,000 clones, with 84% found just once. The receptor was isolated from a young man in good health and CMV-seronegative. Specimen: PBMCs. V and J are TRBV4-1 and TRBJ2-1; 7 positions match TRBD2. The CDR3 loop is CASSQEGGRAWNEQFF. DNA for the CDR3: TGCGCCAGCAGCCAAGAGGGAGGGAGGGCCTGGAATGAGCAGTTCTTC.